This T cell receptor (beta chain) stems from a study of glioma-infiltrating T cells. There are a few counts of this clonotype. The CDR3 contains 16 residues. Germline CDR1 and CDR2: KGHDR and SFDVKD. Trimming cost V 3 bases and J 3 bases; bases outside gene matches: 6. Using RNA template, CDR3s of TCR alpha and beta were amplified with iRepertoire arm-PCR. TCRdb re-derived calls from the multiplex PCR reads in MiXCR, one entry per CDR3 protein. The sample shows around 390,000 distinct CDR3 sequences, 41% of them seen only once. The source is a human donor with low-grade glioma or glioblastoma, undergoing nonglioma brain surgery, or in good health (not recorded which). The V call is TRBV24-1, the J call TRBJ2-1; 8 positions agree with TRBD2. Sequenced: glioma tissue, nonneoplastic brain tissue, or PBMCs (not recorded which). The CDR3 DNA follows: TGTGCCACCAGTGATCCCCGGGGGGGATACTACAATGAGCAGTTCTTC. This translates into CATSDPRGGYYNEQFF.